These T cell receptor beta chains were read from a single sample in a study of T cell repertoires in cytomegalovirus infection. TCRdb ran MiXCR on the reads and lists one entry per CDR3 protein. This table has about 300,000 distinct CDR3 sequences, roughly a tenth appearing once. Sequencing used PBMCs. The receptors derive from a human donor in good health (CMV status not recorded). Some clones in this sample may be carry-over from other donors' samples. The CDR3 runs from the conserved cysteine through the conserved F or W. The order of the fields is J gene, clone size, V gene, D gene, CDR3 protein, CDR3 DNA. A D gene is named only where the DNA matches it firmly. Only part of the rows carry a size: once, few, many, or a class if the clone is expanded.

TRBJ1-2 | NA | TRBV29-1 | NA | CSVVQGVYGYTF | TGCAGCGTTGTCCAGGGAGTGTATGGCTACACCTTC
TRBJ1-1 | many | TRBV7-8 | NA | CASTFGTTNTEAFF | TGTGCCAGCACCTTCGGGACAACGAACACTGAAGCTTTCTTT
TRBJ2-7 | many | TRBV5-6 | NA | CASSLAKNAWGHYEQYF | TGTGCCAGCAGCTTGGCAAAAAACGCCTGGGGACACTACGAGCAGTACTTC
TRBJ1-1 | many | TRBV7-2 | NA | CASTSDGLNTEAFF | TGTGCCAGCACCTCGGACGGGCTCAACACTGAAGCTTTCTTT
TRBJ2-7 | many | TRBV7-6 | NA | CASSLGGGPLYEQYF | TGTGCCAGCAGCTTAGGAGGGGGACCACTCTACGAGCAGTACTTC
TRBJ1-2 | NA | TRBV20-1 | NA | CSAPHTPPNYGYTF | TGCAGTGCCCCCCACACCCCACCTAACTATGGCTACACCTTC
TRBJ1-3 | many | TRBV12-3/TRBV12-4 | NA | CASSFEIYSGNTIYF | TGTGCCAGCAGTTTTGAAATTTACTCTGGAAACACCATATATTTT
TRBJ1-1 | many | TRBV7-9 | NA | CASSLASGTTEAFF | TGTGCCAGCAGCTTAGCATCTGGTACGACTGAAGCTTTCTTT
TRBJ2-1 | many | TRBV29-1 | NA | CSATSYVSEQFF | TGCAGCGCCACGTCCTATGTCAGTGAGCAGTTCTTC
TRBJ2-7 | many | TRBV12-3/TRBV12-4 | TRBD1 | CASSKTGPLRTYEQYF | TGTGCCAGCAGCAAGACAGGGCCTCTAAGGACCTACGAGCAGTACTTC
TRBJ2-5 | many | TRBV7-2 | NA | CASSLSSRTETQYF | TGTGCCAGCAGCTTATCGTCCAGAACGGAGACCCAGTACTTC
TRBJ2-1 | NA | TRBV20-1 | NA | CSAAWGRGNNEQFF | TGCAGTGCTGCCTGGGGGCGGGGGAACAATGAGCAGTTCTTC
TRBJ1-1 | NA | TRBV11-2 | TRBD1 | CASSLWRVRGQGVGNTEAFF | TGTGCCAGCAGCTTATGGCGGGTGAGGGGACAGGGGGTCGGGAACACTGAAGCTTTCTTT
TRBJ2-5 | many | TRBV7-2 | TRBD2 | CASSFSGGTQETQYF | TGTGCCAGCAGCTTTAGCGGGGGGACGCAAGAGACCCAGTACTTC
TRBJ1-5 | many | TRBV19 | NA | CASSKPSGNQPQHF | TGTGCCAGTAGTAAACCATCAGGGAATCAGCCCCAGCATTTT
TRBJ1-3 | few | TRBV7-2 | NA | CASSLDGLSGNTIYF | TGTGCCAGCAGCTTAGACGGACTCTCTGGAAACACCATATATTTT
TRBJ2-7 | many | TRBV6-2/TRBV6-3 | TRBD1 | CASSPEGAREQYF | TGTGCCAGCAGCCCCGAGGGGGCCAGGGAGCAGTACTTC
TRBJ2-2 | many | TRBV10-3 | NA | CAISGGINSGELFF | TGTGCCATCAGTGGGGGCATAAACTCCGGGGAGCTGTTTTTT
TRBJ1-3 | many | TRBV7-9 | NA | CASSRSGALRSSGNTIYF | TGTGCCAGCAGCCGATCCGGAGCACTTCGATCCTCTGGAAACACCATATATTTT
TRBJ1-3 | many | TRBV29-1 | NA | CSVPDISGNTIYF | TGCAGCGTACCGGACATCTCTGGAAACACCATATATTTT
TRBJ2-1 | few | TRBV7-3 | NA | CASSLGGTAYNEQFF | TGTGCCAGCAGCTTAGGGGGGACAGCCTACAATGAGCAGTTCTTC
TRBJ1-6 | NA | TRBV4-1 | NA | CASSQSSYNSPLHF | TGCGCCAGCAGCCAATCCTCCTATAATTCACCCCTCCACTTT
TRBJ2-1 | NA | TRBV20-1 | TRBD2 | CSASSSGVYNEQFF | TGCAGTGCTAGTTCTAGCGGGGTCTACAATGAGCAGTTCTTC
TRBJ1-5 | NA | TRBV18 | NA | CASSPPGAINQPQHF | TGTGCCAGCTCACCACCAGGGGCTATCAATCAGCCCCAGCATTTT
TRBJ2-1 | many | TRBV12-3/TRBV12-4 | TRBD2 | CASSLGLAGGEFF | TGTGCCAGCAGTTTAGGACTAGCGGGGGGGGAGTTCTTC
TRBJ1-4 | few | TRBV14 | NA | CASSRPNEKLFF | TGTGCCAGCAGCCGCCCTAATGAAAAACTGTTTTTT
TRBJ2-7 | few | TRBV19 | NA | CASSIGDRWREQYF | TGTGCCAGTAGTATAGGGGACCGTTGGAGGGAGCAGTACTTC
TRBJ1-5 | NA | TRBV20-1 | NA | CSARMNDRLFNSNQPQHF | TGCAGTGCTAGAATGAACGACAGGCTGTTCAATAGCAATCAGCCCCAGCATTTT
TRBJ2-2 | many | TRBV7-9 | TRBD1 | CASSGRQGRTSNTGELFF | TGTGCCAGCAGCGGAAGACAGGGTAGGACGTCGAACACCGGGGAGCTGTTTTTT
TRBJ2-1 | many | TRBV2 | NA | CASSHRDNEQFF | TGTGCCAGCAGTCACCGGGACAATGAGCAGTTCTTC
TRBJ1-1 | NA | TRBV7-6 | TRBD1 | CASRSTGGVTEAFF | TGTGCCAGCAGATCGACAGGGGGCGTAACTGAAGCTTTCTTT